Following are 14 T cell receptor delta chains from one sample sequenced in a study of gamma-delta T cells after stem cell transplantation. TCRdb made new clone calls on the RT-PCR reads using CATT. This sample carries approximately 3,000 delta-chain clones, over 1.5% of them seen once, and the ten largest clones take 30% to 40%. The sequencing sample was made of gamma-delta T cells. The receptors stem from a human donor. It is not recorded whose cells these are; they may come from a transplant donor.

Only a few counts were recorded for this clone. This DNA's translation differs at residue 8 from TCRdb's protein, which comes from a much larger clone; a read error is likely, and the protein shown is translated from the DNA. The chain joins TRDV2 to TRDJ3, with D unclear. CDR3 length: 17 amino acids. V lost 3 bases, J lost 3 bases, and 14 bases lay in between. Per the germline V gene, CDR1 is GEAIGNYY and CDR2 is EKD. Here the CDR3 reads CACDRYSTSWDTRQMFF. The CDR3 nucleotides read TGTGCCTGTGACCGGTACTCAACTAGCTGGGACACCCGACAGATGTTTTTC.

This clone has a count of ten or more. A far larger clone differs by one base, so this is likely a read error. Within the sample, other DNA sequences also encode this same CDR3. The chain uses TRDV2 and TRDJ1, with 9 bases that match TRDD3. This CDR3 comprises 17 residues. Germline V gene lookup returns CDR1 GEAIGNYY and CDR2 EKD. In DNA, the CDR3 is TGTGCCTGCGACACAGTGGGGGATATAAGGTCCACCGATAAACTCATCTTT. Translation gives CACDTVGDIRSTDKLIF.

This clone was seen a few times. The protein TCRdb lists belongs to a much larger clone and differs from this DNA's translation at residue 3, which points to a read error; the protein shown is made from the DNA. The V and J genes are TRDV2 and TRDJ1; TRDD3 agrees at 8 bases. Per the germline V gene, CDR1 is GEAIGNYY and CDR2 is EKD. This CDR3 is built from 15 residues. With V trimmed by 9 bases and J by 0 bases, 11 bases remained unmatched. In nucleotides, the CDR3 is TGTGCCCGCGATTTTCTGGGGGAGTACACCGATAAACTCATCTTT. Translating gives CARDFLGEYTDKLIF.

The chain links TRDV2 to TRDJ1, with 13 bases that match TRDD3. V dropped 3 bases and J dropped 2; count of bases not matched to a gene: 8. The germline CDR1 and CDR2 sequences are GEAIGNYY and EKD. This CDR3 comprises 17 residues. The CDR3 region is CACDPLLGDTQTDKLIF. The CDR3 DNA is TGTGCCTGTGACCCTTTACTGGGGGATACGCAAACCGATAAACTCATCTTT.

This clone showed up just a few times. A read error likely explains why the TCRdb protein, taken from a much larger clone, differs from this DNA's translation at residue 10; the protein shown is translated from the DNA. CDR3 in DNA: TGTGCCTGTGACACCGTTGGAGATATAGAGGAGTCACTCATCTTT. Residues: CACDTVGDIEESLIF. The rearrangement links TRDV2 to TRDJ1; D uncertain. The germline V gene encodes CDR1 GEAIGNYY and CDR2 EKD. The ends were cut back, 0 bases at V and 10 bases at J, with 20 bases in the middle. The CDR3 contains 15 residues.

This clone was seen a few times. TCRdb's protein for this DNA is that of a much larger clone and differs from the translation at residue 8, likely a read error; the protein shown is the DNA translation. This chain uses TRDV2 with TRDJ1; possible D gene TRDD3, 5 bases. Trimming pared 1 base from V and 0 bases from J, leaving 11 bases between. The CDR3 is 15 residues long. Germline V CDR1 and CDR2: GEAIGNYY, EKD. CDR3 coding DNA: TGTGCCTGTGACACAGTGGGGAGTTACACCGATAAACTCATCTTT. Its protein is CACDTVGSYTDKLIF.

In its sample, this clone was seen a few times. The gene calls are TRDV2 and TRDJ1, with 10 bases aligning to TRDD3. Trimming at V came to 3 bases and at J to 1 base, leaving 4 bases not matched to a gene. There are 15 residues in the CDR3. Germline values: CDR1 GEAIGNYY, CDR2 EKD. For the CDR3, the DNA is TGTGCCTGTGACCGACTGGGGGATTCCACCGATAAACTCATCTTT. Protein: CACDRLGDSTDKLIF.

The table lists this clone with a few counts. CDR3 sequence: CACDSVGDTRGATDKLIF. Here the CDR3 DNA reads TGTGCCTGTGACAGTGTGGGGGATACGCGGGGGGCCACCGATAAACTCATCTTT. This sequence joins TRDV2 and TRDJ1; 11 bases match TRDD3. The CDR3 consists of 18 residues. Germline V gives CDR1 GEAIGNYY, CDR2 EKD. V lost 2 bases, J lost 1 base, and 11 bases stayed unmatched.

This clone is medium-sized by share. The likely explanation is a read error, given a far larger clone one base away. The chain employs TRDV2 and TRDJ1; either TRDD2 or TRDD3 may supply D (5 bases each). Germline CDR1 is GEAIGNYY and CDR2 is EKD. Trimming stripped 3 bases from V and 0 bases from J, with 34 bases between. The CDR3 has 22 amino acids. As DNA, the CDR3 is TGTGCCTGTGACCCGCTTCCAAATCTGCTGGGTCGAACCCCTGGGAACACCGATAAACTCATCTTT. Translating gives CACDPLPNLLGRTPGNTDKLIF.

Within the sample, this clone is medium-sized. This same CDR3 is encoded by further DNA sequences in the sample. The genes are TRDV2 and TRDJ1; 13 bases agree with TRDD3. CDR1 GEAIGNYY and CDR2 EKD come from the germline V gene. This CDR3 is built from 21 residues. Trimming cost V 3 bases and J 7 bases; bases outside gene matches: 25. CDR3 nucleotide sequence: TGTGCCTGTGACGCCAGTTTCGCTACTGGGGGATACGCGTATCCGGGCGGTAAACTCATCTTT. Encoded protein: CACDASFATGGYAYPGGKLIF.

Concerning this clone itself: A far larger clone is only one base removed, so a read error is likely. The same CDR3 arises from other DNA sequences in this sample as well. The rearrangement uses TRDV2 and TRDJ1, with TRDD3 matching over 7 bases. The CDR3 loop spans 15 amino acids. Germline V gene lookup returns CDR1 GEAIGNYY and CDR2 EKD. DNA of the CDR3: TGTGCCTGCGACACTCTGGGGGTCTACACCGATAAACTCATCTTT. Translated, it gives CACDTLGVYTDKLIF.

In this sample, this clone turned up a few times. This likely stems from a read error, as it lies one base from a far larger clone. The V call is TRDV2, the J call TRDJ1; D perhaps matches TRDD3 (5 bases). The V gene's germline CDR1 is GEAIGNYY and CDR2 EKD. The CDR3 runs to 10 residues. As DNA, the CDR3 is TGTGCCTGTGACGCCCCGTACTGGTTCTTT. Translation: CACDAPYWFF.

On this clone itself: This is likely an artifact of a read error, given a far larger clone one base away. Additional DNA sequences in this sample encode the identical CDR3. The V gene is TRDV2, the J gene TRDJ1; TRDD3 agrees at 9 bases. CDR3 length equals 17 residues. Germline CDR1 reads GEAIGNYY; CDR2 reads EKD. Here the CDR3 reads CACDGLGDLLNTDKLIF. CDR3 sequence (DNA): TGTGCCTGTGACGGACTGGGGGACCTTCTTAACACCGATAAGCTCATCTTT.

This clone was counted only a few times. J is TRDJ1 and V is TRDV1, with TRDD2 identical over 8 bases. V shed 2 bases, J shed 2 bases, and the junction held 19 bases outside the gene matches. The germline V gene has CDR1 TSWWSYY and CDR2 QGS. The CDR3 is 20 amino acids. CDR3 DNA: TGTGCTCTTGGGGAAGCCACTTCCTACCGCCTTTTGAGGGGAACCGATAAACTCATCTTT. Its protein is CALGEATSYRLLRGTDKLIF.